Here is one T cell receptor beta chain with its context. Its antigen is as yet unknown. Some clones are missing from TCRdb's copy, which holds only in-frame ones; the method was immunoSEQ multiplex PCR. The sample shows about 96,000 clones, approximately 90% of them seen only once. The CDR3 totals 13 residues. V gave up 3 bases and J gave up 5 bases, with 11 bases separating them. The germline gives CDR1 SGHRS, CDR2 YFSETQ. These data come from a study of graft-versus-host responses after intestinal transplantation. Study context: Those transplanted obtained multivisceral, liver-intestinal, or isolated intestinal grafts. Overall study results and limits: Across patients carrying graft-donor T cell macrochimerism, allografts held high graft-versus-host to host-versus-graft clonal ratios. Marrow from the recipient contained GvH clones, some of which had appeared first in ileum or blood. Peak levels of circulating GvH clones tracked with early post-transplant HvG declines.

The material sequenced was unstimulated CD4+ T cells sorted from spleen or lymph node cells, taken before intestinal transplant. V gene TRBV5-1 combines with J gene TRBJ2-5; D possibly corresponds to TRBD2 (6 bases). This TCR derives from a human donor who received an intestinal transplant. CDR3 sequence reads: CASSSGSQETQYF. Here the CDR3 DNA reads TGCGCCAGCAGCTCCGGGAGCCAGGAGACCCAGTACTTC.